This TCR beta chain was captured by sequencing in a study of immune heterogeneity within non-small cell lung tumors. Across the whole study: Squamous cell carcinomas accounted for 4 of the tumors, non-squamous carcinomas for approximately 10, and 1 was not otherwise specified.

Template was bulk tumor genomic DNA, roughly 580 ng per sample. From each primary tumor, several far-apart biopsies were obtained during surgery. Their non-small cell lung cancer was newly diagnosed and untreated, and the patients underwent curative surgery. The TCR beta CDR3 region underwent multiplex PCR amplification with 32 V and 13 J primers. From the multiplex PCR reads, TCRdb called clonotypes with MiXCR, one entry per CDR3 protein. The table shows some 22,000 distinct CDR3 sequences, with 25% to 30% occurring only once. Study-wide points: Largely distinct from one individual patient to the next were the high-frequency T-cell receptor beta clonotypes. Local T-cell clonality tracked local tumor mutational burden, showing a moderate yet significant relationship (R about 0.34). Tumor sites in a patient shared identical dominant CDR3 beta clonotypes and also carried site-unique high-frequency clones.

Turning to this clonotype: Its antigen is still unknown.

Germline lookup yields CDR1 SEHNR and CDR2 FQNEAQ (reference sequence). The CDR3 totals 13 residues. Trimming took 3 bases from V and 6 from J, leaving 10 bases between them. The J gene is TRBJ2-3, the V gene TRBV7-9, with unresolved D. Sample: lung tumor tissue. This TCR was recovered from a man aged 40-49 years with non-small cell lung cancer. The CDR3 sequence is CASSFRHVDTQYF. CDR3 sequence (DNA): TGTGCCAGCAGCTTTAGACATGTTGATACGCAGTATTTT.